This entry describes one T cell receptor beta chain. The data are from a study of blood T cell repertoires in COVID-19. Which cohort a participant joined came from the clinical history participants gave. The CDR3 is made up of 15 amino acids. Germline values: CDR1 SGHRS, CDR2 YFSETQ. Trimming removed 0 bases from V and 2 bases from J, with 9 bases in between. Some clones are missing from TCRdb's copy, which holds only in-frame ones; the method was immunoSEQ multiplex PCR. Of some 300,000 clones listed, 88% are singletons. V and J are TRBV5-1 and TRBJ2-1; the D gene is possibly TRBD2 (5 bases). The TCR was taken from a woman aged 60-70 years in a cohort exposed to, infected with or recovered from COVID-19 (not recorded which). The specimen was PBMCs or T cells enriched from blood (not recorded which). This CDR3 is CASSLARAAYNEQFF. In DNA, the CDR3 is TGCGCCAGCAGCTTGGCGCGGGCTGCCTACAATGAGCAGTTCTTC.